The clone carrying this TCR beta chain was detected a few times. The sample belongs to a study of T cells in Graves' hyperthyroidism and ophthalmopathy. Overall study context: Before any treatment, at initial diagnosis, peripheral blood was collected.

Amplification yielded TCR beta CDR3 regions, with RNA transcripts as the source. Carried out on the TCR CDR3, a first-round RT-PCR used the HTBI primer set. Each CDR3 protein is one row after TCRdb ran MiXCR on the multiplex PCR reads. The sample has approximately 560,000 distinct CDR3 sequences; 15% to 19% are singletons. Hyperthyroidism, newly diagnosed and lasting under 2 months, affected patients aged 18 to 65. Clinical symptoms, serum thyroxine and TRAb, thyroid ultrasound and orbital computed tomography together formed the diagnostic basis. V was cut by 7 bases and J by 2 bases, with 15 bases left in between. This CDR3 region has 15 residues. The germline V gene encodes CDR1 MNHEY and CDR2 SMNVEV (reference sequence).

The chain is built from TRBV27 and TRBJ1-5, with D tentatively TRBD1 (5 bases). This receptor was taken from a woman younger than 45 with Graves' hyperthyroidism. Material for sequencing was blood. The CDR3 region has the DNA TGTGCCAGCACCCGGCGGGGGGAAGGCAATCAGCCCCAGCATTTT. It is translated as CASTRRGEGNQPQHF.